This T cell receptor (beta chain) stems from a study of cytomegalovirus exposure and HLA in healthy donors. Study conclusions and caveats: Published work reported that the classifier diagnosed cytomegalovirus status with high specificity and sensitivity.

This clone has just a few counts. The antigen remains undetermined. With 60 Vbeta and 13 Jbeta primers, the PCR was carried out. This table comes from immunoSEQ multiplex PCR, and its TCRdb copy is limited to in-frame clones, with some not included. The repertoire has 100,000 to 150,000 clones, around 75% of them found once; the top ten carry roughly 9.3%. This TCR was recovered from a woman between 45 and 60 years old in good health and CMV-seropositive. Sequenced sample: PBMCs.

CDR3 bases: TGCGCCAGCAGCTTGGCGGGGACTCTCTCCTACAATGAGCAGTTCTTC. This sequence encodes CASSLAGTLSYNEQFF. The chain couples TRBV5-1 to TRBJ2-1; tentative D call: TRBD2 (6 bases). This CDR3 is 16 amino acids long. V gave up 0 bases and J gave up 0 bases, with 10 bases separating them. Germline V gene data show CDR1 as SGHRS and CDR2 as YFSETQ.